The clone carrying this T cell receptor (beta chain) was seen a few times. Use of 60 Vbeta and 13 Jbeta primers characterized the PCR. Measured with immunoSEQ multiplex PCR; TCRdb has only the in-frame clones, and not every one. The data contain approximately 74,000 clones, roughly 80% of them singletons. The study sampled nominally healthy donors, though unrecorded immune exposures were likely. The sample is drawn from a study of cytomegalovirus exposure and HLA in healthy donors. This CDR3 has 16 residues. Germline assignment: CDR1 LNHDA and CDR2 SQIVND (reference sequence). Trimming pared 8 bases from V and 3 bases from J, leaving 20 bases between.

This TCR was recovered from a woman aged 40 to 55 in good health and CMV-seronegative. The chain uses TRBV19 and TRBJ2-1; the D gene is possibly TRBD2 (7 bases). Sequenced: PBMCs. This CDR3 reads CASGNEGAGHYNEQFF. The CDR3 bases are TGTGCCAGTGGCAATGAGGGAGCGGGACACTACAATGAGCAGTTCTTC.